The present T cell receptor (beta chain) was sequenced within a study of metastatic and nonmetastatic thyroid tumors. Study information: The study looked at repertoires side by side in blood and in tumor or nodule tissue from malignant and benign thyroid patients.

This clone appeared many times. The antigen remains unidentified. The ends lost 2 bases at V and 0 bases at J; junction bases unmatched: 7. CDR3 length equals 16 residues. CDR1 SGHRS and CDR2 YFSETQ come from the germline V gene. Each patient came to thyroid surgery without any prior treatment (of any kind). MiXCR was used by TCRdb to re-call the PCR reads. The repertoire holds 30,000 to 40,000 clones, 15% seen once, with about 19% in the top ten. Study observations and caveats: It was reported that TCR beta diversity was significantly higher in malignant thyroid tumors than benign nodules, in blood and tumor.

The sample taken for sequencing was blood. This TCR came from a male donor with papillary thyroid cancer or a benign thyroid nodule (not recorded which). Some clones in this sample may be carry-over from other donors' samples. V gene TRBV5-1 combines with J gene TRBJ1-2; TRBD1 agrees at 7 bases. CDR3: CASSLGGTVANYGYTF. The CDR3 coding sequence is TGCGCCAGCAGCTTAGGCGGGACAGTAGCTAACTATGGCTACACCTTC.